The rows below give T cell receptor beta chains drawn from one sample of a study of CD8+CD57+ T cells in acquired aplastic anemia. TCRdb ran MiXCR on the reads and lists one entry per CDR3 protein. The repertoire includes 150,000 to 200,000 distinct CDR3 sequences, 55% to 70% of them detected once, and around 45% sits in the top ten. The sample taken for sequencing was sorted CD4+, CD8+, or CD8+CD57+ T cells (not recorded which) from PBMCs. The receptors stem from a human donor with severe aplastic anemia or a healthy control (not recorded which). Both conserved end residues are part of each CDR3. D genes are given only for firm matches. Only part of the rows carry a size: once, few, many, or a class if the clone is expanded.

clone_size | d_call | j_call | v_call | cdr3_nt | cdr3_aa
. | . | TRBJ1-5 | TRBV15 | TGTGCCACCACCGGAGGGCTTTTTAGCAATCAGCCCCAGCATTTT | CATTGGLFSNQPQHF
. | TRBD1 | TRBJ2-7 | TRBV5-1 | TGCGCCAGCAGCTTGGAGGGGGCGCGGGCGTACGAGCAGTACTTC | CASSLEGARAYEQYF
. | . | TRBJ2-2 | TRBV24-1 | TGTGCCACCAGTGCCAACCCACAGGGCGCCGGGGAGCTGTTTTTT | CATSANPQGAGELFF
. | . | TRBJ1-6 | TRBV6-5 | TGTGCCAGCAGGGGTGGGGCCGTTCATTCACCCCTCCACTTT | CASRGGAVHSPLHF
once | . | TRBJ1-6 | TRBV6-5 | TGTGCCAGCAGTTACAAGGGGGGCTCCTATAATTCACCCCTCCACTTT | CASSYKGGSYNSPLHF
. | . | TRBJ2-3 | TRBV20-1 | TGCAGTGTACGACCCGGGCCCTCGCACGGCGCAGATACGCAGTATTTT | CSVRPGPSHGADTQYF
. | . | TRBJ2-7 | TRBV7-3 | TGTGCCAGCAGCCTCTGGGCCCGGGACTACGAGCAGTACTTC | CASSLWARDYEQYF
once | . | TRBJ1-1 | TRBV2 | TGTGCCAGCAGTGCTAGCTCGAACACTGAAGCTTTCTTT | CASSASSNTEAFF
. | TRBD1 | TRBJ1-6 | TRBV5-1 | TGCGCCAGCAGCTTGGAAGGACAGGGCGTCTCACCCCTCCACTTT | CASSLEGQGVSPLHF
many | . | TRBJ2-7 | TRBV5-6 | TGTGCCAGCAGCTTGGGGGACTACGAGCAGTACTTC | CASSLGDYEQYF
few | . | TRBJ2-7 | TRBV5-1 | TGCGCCAGCAGCGGCGGGGGACAGTCCTACGAGCAGTACTTC | CASSGGGQSYEQYF
. | . | TRBJ2-7 | TRBV5-6 | TGTGCCAGCAGCCGATTCGGTGGATTCCTTCGCCGCGAGCAGTACTTC | CASSRFGGFLRREQYF